Described below is a single TCR beta chain sequence and its context. The clone's antigen remains unknown. No base-level quality is on record; no much larger clone is a single base apart. Expansion of CD8+CD57+ cells had been shown by flow cytometry in the patients chosen for sequencing. All patients had severe acquired aplastic anemia diagnosed by International Study of Aplastic Anemia and Agranulocytosis and Camitta criteria. At the time blood was sampled, none of the patients had received any therapy. In the study, sorted CD4+ and CD8+ blood T cells from patients with severe aplastic anemia and from healthy subjects underwent deep sequencing of TCR repertoires. Patients were enrolled in the USA under clinicaltrials.gov protocols 00001620, 01623167, 00001397, 00071045, 00081523 and 00961064. Ficoll-Paque density gradient centrifugation was used to isolate peripheral blood mononuclear cells. Before DNA was extracted, CD4+ and CD8+ T cells were sorted using either FACS or magnetic beads.

These data originate in a study of CD8+CD57+ T cells in acquired aplastic anemia listed by TCRdb under 2018. Notes on the research overall: On average, sorted CD4+ and CD8+ cells yielded around 3.5 ug of extracted DNA, with a range of roughly 0.18 to 30 ug. CD8+CD57+ expansion was defined as a frequency above the mean frequency observed in healthy subjects. Study-level results and caveats: Between patients and healthy controls, no significant difference in CD8+ Simpson's diversity was found (P=0.060). About 29 CD8+ CDR3 sequences were found to be shared between patients and controls, but these sequences appeared to be highly expressed in patients and within the immunodominant clones of the patients.

From cysteine to phenylalanine, the CDR3 is 17 amino acids long. The sequence is cut down to CDR3 DNA, 51 bases in frame from base 1. CDR1 and CDR2, per the germline V gene (reference sequence), are DFQATT and SNEGSKA. Trimming accounts for 6 bases at V and 2 bases at J, while the number of junction bases matched to no gene is 8. Genomic DNA served as template for TCR beta VDJ combination and CDR3 sequence profiling. An Illumina HiSeq 2000 was the platform used for TCR repertoire sequencing. The original pipeline was this. TRBV/TRBJ rearrangement plots, CDR3 size and DJ length profiles, and Simpson's diversity index were used to evaluate the repertoires. The most abundant DNA sequence in the deep sequencing data was taken as the immunodominant clone. CDR3 amino acid sequences were checked for sharing across subjects and were also compared against the VDJdb database and published repertoires. The public reads were reanalyzed by TCRdb: fastp trimming at Q25, MiXCR alignment, in-frame beta chains only. CDR3 protein sequences are deduplicated, and each keeps its most common genes and DNA. TCRdb's processing, not the authors', yielded these V and J calls. For this sample the table gives 200,000 to 250,000 distinct CDR3 sequences, of which over 40% were detected only once. The ten largest clones represent about 20% of the sample.

The TCR sequence derives from a human donor with aplastic anemia. Sequencing was performed on sorted CD4+, CD8+, or CD8+CD57+ T cells (not recorded which) from PBMCs. The V and J segments used are TRBV20-1 and TRBJ2-3, and TRBD2 aligns with 16 junction nucleotides. The nucleotides read TGCAGTGCCACCGGGACTAGCGGGGGGGCCTCCACAGATACGCAGTATTTT. It translates to CSATGTSGGASTDTQYF.